Listed below are T cell receptor beta chains from one sample, sequenced in a study of blood T cell repertoires in COVID-19. Some clones are missing from TCRdb's copy, which holds only in-frame ones; the method was immunoSEQ multiplex PCR. The table shows 200,000 or so clones, with 88% occurring only once. The material sequenced was peripheral blood. The receptors shown here come from a woman aged 60-75 years with acute or convalescent COVID-19. Each CDR3 is given with its conserved first and last residue. Each record gives: J gene, CDR3 length, V gene, D gene, clone size, CDR3 protein, CDR3 DNA. D genes are given only for firm matches. Not every row has a clone size; where given, it reads once, few, many or a size class.

TRBJ1-2 15 TRBV6-5 - - CASSSRVSSRYGYTF TGTGCCAGCAGTTCCAGGGTCTCCAGTCGGTATGGCTACACCTTC
TRBJ1-2 14 TRBV19 - - CASSITGRAYGYTF TGTGCCAGTAGTATCACCGGCAGGGCCTATGGCTACACCTTC
TRBJ1-2 15 TRBV3-1/TRBV3-2 - - CASSQEGQRGYGYTF TGTGCCAGCAGCCAAGAAGGACAGAGGGGCTATGGCTACACCTTC
TRBJ2-3 14 TRBV6-4 - - CASSDNFRSDTQYF TGTGCCAGCAGTGATAATTTCCGGTCAGATACGCAGTATTTT
TRBJ2-1 16 TRBV6-6 TRBD1 - CASSLRPGGDHNEQFF TGTGCCAGCAGTCTCCGACCAGGGGGCGACCACAATGAGCAGTTCTTC
TRBJ1-2 12 TRBV2 - - CASLRTDYGYTF TGTGCCTCACTTCGGACAGACTATGGCTACACCTTC
TRBJ1-1 13 TRBV12-3/TRBV12-4 - - CASTLGGFTEAFF TGTGCCAGCACCCTGGGGGGGTTCACTGAAGCTTTCTTT
TRBJ2-7 13 TRBV5-5 - - CASSRTDAYEQYF TGTGCCAGCAGCCGGACAGACGCCTACGAGCAGTACTTC
TRBJ1-5 16 TRBV6-5 TRBD1 few CASSSTGTGNDQPQHF TGTGCCAGCAGTTCTACCGGGACAGGGAATGATCAGCCCCAGCATTTT
TRBJ2-7 14 TRBV28 TRBD1 - CASLTRGRFYEQYF TGTGCCAGCCTTACAAGGGGGCGCTTTTACGAGCAGTACTTC
TRBJ1-2 17 TRBV7-6 TRBD1 - CASSPRMGQGANYGYTF TGTGCCAGCAGCCCCCGCATGGGACAGGGAGCTAACTATGGCTACACCTTC
TRBJ1-1 17 TRBV5-1 - - CASSVDTHPALNTEAFF TGCGCCAGCAGCGTCGACACTCACCCGGCACTGAACACTGAAGCTTTCTTT
TRBJ2-2 13 TRBV12-3/TRBV12-4 TRBD1 - CASRWDSTGELFF TGTGCCAGCAGGTGGGACAGCACCGGGGAGCTGTTTTTT
TRBJ2-1 13 TRBV19 - - CASGLDRYNEQFF TGTGCCAGCGGACTCGACCGTTACAATGAGCAGTTCTTC
TRBJ2-7 15 TRBV4-1 - - CASSQDVRSFYEQYF TGCGCCAGCAGCCAAGATGTGCGTTCCTTCTACGAGCAGTACTTC
TRBJ1-1 14 TRBV5-8 - - CASRPRGGAGRAFF TGTGCCAGCAGACCCCGGGGCGGGGCAGGGAGGGCTTTCTTT
TRBJ2-2 17 TRBV18 TRBD2 - CASSRTGTSGRPGELFF TGTGCCAGCTCACGGACCGGGACTAGCGGGAGGCCCGGGGAGCTGTTTTTT
TRBJ1-4 13 TRBV2 - - CASSPQGLEKLFF TGTGCCAGCAGCCCACAGGGATTAGAAAAACTGTTTTTT
TRBJ1-2 11 TRBV20-1 - - CSATDNYGYTF TGCAGTGCAACAGATAACTATGGCTACACCTTC
TRBJ1-1 15 TRBV14 - - CASSQDWGVNTEAFF TGTGCCAGCAGCCAAGATTGGGGGGTCAACACTGAAGCTTTCTTT
TRBJ1-4 14 TRBV20-1 TRBD1 - CSASSGTGSEKLFF TGCAGTGCTAGTTCTGGGACAGGGTCTGAAAAACTGTTTTTT
TRBJ1-2 12 TRBV18 - - CASSTLEGGYTF TGTGCCAGCTCAACTCTAGAGGGTGGCTACACCTTC
TRBJ2-1 14 TRBV6-5 TRBD1 - CASSPGQVGYEQFF TGTGCCAGCAGTCCGGGACAGGTGGGCTATGAGCAGTTCTTC
TRBJ2-2 14 TRBV14 - - CASSPYSLTGELFF TGTGCCAGCAGCCCATACTCATTGACCGGGGAGCTGTTTTTT